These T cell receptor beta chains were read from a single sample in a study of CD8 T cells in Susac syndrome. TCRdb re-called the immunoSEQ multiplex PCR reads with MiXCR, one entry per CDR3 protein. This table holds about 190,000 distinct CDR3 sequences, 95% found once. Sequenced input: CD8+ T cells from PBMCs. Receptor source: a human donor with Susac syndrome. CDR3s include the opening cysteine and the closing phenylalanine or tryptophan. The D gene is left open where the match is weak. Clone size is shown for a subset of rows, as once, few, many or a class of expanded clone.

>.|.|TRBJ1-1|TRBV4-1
CASSPQGGTMNTEAFF
TGCGCCAGCAGCCCCCAGGGAGGCACAATGAACACTGAAGCTTTCTTT
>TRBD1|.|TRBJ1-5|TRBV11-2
CASSTGQFNQPQHF
TGTGCCAGCAGCACGGGACAGTTTAATCAGCCCCAGCATTTT
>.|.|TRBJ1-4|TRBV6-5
CASSYGGSLFF
TGTGCCAGCAGTTATGGGGGATCACTGTTTTTT
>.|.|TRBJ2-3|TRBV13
CASSLERGAEDTQYF
TGTGCCAGCAGCTTAGAGAGAGGGGCGGAAGATACGCAGTATTTT
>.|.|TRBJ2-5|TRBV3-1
CASSQGPKEETQYF
TGTGCCAGCAGCCAAGGACCGAAGGAAGAGACCCAGTACTTC
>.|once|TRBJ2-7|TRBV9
CASSVDGQTISYEQYF
TGTGCCAGCAGCGTAGACGGACAGACGATATCCTACGAGCAGTACTTC
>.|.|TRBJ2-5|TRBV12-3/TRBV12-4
CASSLTTGNSETQYF
TGTGCCAGCAGCCTCACGACAGGAAACTCCGAGACCCAGTACTTC
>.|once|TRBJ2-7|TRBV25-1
CASSESGWSYEQYF
TGTGCCAGCAGTGAATCAGGTTGGTCCTACGAGCAGTACTTC
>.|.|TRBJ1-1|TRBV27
CASSSTTISPFTAEAFF
TGTGCCAGCAGTTCCACGACAATATCACCGTTCACCGCTGAAGCTTTCTTT
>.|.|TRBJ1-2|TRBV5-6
CASGGRDYTF
TGTGCCAGCGGCGGGCGGGACTACACCTTC
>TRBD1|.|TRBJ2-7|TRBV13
CASSPDRVKVDEQYF
TGTGCCAGCAGCCCGGACAGGGTGAAAGTCGACGAGCAGTACTTC
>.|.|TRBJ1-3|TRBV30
CAWKDGSSGNTIYF
TGTGCCTGGAAGGACGGTAGCTCTGGAAACACCATATATTTT
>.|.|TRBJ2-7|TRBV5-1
CASSTSASSYEQYF
TGCGCCAGCAGCACCTCAGCGAGCTCCTACGAGCAGTACTTC
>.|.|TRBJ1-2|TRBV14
CASSQDFGDRPNYGYTF
TGTGCCAGCAGCCAAGATTTTGGCGATAGACCCAACTATGGCTACACCTTC
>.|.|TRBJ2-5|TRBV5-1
CASSPFGKETQYF
TGCGCCAGCAGCCCATTCGGGAAGGAGACCCAGTACTTC
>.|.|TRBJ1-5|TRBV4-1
CASSQEQGNQPQHF
TGCGCCAGCAGCCAAGAACAGGGAAATCAGCCCCAGCATTTT
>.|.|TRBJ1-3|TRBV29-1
CSVEDTSGNTIYF
TGCAGCGTAGAGGACACGTCTGGAAACACCATATATTTT
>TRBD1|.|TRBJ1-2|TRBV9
CASSSKTGGLDYGYTF
TGTGCCAGCAGCTCAAAGACAGGGGGCCTCGACTATGGCTACACCTTC
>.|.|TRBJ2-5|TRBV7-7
CASSEGVIVDSETQYF
TGTGCTAGCAGCGAAGGGGTAATCGTAGATTCGGAGACCCAGTACTTC
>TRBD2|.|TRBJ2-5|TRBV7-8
CASSLPPSGSGETQYF
TGTGCCAGCAGCTTACCCCCTAGCGGGAGTGGAGAGACCCAGTACTTC
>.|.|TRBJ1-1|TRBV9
CASSSDLNTEAFF
TGTGCCAGCAGCTCCGATCTAAACACTGAAGCTTTCTTT
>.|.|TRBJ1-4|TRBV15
CATQAGDEKLFF
TGTGCCACCCAGGCAGGCGATGAAAAACTGTTTTTT
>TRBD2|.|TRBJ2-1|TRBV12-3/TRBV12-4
CASHTSGGDEQFF
TGTGCCAGCCATACTAGCGGGGGTGATGAGCAGTTCTTC
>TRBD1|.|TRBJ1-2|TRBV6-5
CASSYKPGQGLYGYTF
TGTGCCAGCAGTTACAAGCCAGGACAGGGGCTCTATGGCTACACCTTC
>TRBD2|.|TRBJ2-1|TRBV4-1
CASSHPGAGVGYNEQFF
TGCGCCAGCAGCCATCCGGGCGCGGGAGTGGGGTACAATGAGCAGTTCTTC
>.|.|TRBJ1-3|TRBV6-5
CASRTRGFSGNTIYF
TGTGCCAGCAGAACTAGGGGGTTCTCTGGAAACACCATATATTTT
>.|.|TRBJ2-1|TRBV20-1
CSARGYEQFF
TGCAGTGCTAGGGGATATGAGCAGTTCTTC
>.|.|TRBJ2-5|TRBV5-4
CASMKGNYQETQYF
TGTGCCAGCATGAAGGGCAATTACCAAGAGACCCAGTACTTC
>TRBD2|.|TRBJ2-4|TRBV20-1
CSSSPTRGDIQYF
TGCAGTTCAAGCCCCACCCGGGGGGACATTCAGTACTTC
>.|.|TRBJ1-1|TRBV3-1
CASSQEVQVNTEAFF
TGTGCCAGCAGCCAAGAAGTACAGGTGAACACTGAAGCTTTCTTT
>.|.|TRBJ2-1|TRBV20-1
CSAMVSGFEQFF
TGCAGTGCTATGGTATCCGGGTTCGAGCAGTTCTTC
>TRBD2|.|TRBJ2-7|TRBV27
CASRSGLAPHEQYF
TGTGCCAGCAGATCAGGACTAGCGCCCCACGAGCAGTACTTC
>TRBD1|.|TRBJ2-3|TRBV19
CASSIGNRGLAQYF
TGTGCCAGTAGTATTGGCAACAGGGGTTTGGCGCAGTATTTT
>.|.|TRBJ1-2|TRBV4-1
CASSQLGGGNYGYTF
TGCGCCAGCAGCCAATTGGGGGGCGGGAACTATGGCTACACCTTC
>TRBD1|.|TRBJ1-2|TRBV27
CASSSTGTANNYGYTF
TGTGCCAGCAGCTCCACCGGGACAGCAAATAACTATGGCTACACCTTC
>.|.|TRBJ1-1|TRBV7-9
CASSPAGSPEAFF
TGTGCCAGCAGCCCAGCGGGCAGCCCTGAAGCTTTCTTT
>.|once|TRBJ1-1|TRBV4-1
CASSQTSITEAFF
TGCGCCAGCAGCCAAACGAGTATCACTGAAGCTTTCTTT
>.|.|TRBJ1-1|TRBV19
CASSIQGGVEAFF
TGTGCCAGTAGTATACAGGGCGGAGTGGAAGCTTTCTTT
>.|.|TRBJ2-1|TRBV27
CASSLRNYNEQFF
TGTGCCAGCAGTTTACGGAACTACAATGAGCAGTTCTTC
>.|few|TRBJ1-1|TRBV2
CASSRGENTEAFF
TGTGCCAGCAGTCGAGGGGAGAACACTGAAGCTTTCTTT
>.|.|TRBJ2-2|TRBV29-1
CSGGSAGETGELFF
TGCAGCGGGGGAAGTGCCGGAGAGACCGGGGAGCTGTTTTTT
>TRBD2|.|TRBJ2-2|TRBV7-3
CASSPMGGTNTGELFF
TGTGCCAGCAGCCCCATGGGGGGGACCAACACCGGGGAGCTGTTTTTT
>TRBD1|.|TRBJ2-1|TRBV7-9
CASSSGQDNEQFF
TGTGCCAGCAGCTCGGGACAGGACAATGAGCAGTTCTTC
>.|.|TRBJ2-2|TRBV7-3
CASSSSTGELFF
TGTGCCAGCAGCTCGAGCACCGGGGAGCTGTTTTTT
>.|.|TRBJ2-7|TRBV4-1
CASSQEGFSARIGSYEQYF
TGCGCCAGCAGCCAGGAAGGGTTCTCTGCTAGGATTGGATCCTACGAGCAGTACTTC
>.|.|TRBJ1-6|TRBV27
CASSLQNSPLHF
TGTGCCAGCAGTTTACAGAATTCACCCCTCCACTTT
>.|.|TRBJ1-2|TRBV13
CASSEGKGTKGGYTF
TGTGCCAGCAGTGAAGGTAAAGGGACGAAAGGCGGCTACACCTTC
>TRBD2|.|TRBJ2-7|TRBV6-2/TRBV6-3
CASGGTSGPSYEQYF
TGTGCCAGCGGCGGGACTAGCGGGCCCTCCTACGAGCAGTACTTC
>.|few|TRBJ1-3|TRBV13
CASSLGSGNTIYF
TGTGCCAGCAGTTTGGGATCTGGAAACACCATATATTTT
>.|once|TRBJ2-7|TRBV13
CASSLGLRAYEQYF
TGTGCCAGCAGCTTAGGTTTAAGAGCCTACGAGCAGTACTTC
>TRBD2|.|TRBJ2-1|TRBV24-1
CATSDPIGGGNEQFF
TGTGCCACCAGTGACCCGATCGGGGGGGGGAATGAGCAGTTCTTC
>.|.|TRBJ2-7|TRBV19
CASTVSLTWGEQYF
TGTGCCAGTACCGTCTCTCTGACCTGGGGCGAGCAGTACTTC